Listed below are T cell receptor beta chains from one sample, sequenced in a study of blood T cells in healthy people across ages. TCRdb redid the calling of the 5' RACE reads with MiXCR, one entry per CDR3 protein. The sample lists fewer than 1,000,000 distinct CDR3 sequences, about 42% occurring once. Sequenced material: blood. The source is a man aged 60 to 75 in good health. Each CDR3 is given with its conserved first and last residue. D genes are given only for firm matches. Expanded clones get a size class; other rows say once, few or many, or leave the size out.

j_gene | d_gene | abundance | v_gene | CDR3aa | CDR3nt
TRBJ2-1 | TRBD2 | few | TRBV28 | CASSSQRLAGGRDEQFF | TGTGCCAGCAGTTCCCAACGACTAGCGGGGGGCCGGGATGAGCAGTTCTTC
TRBJ1-5 | - | few | TRBV7-2 | CASSLVDNQPQHF | TGTGCCAGCAGCTTAGTTGACAATCAGCCCCAGCATTTT
TRBJ2-4 | TRBD1 | - | TRBV20-1 | CSASRDRGLPAKNIQYF | TGCAGTGCTAGCCGTGACAGGGGGCTCCCAGCCAAAAACATTCAGTACTTC
TRBJ2-4 | - | - | TRBV6-5 | CASSELGGGKNIQYF | TGTGCCAGCAGCGAACTTGGGGGTGGCAAAAACATTCAGTACTTC
TRBJ2-5 | - | - | TRBV7-2 | CASSLAGAFQETQYF | TGTGCCAGCAGCTTAGCGGGCGCTTTCCAAGAGACCCAGTACTTC
TRBJ2-1 | - | - | TRBV5-5 | CASSLHGAYNEQFF | TGTGCCAGCAGCCTCCACGGGGCCTACAATGAGCAGTTCTTC
TRBJ1-2 | - | few | TRBV7-2 | CASSPGTPNYGYTF | TGTGCCAGCAGCCCCGGGACACCCAACTATGGCTACACCTTC
TRBJ2-7 | TRBD2 | - | TRBV20-1 | CKAGGDSYEQYF | TGCAAGGCGGGGGGGGACTCCTACGAGCAGTACTTC
TRBJ2-1 | - | - | TRBV19 | CASSLTSRGFHEQFF | TGTGCCAGTAGTTTGACTAGCAGGGGGTTCCATGAGCAGTTCTTC
TRBJ2-3 | TRBD1 | - | TRBV11-2 | CASGMGTGADTQYF | TGTGCCAGCGGAATGGGGACAGGGGCAGATACGCAGTATTTT
TRBJ2-6 | TRBD1 | - | TRBV6-5 | CASSYGMTGAGANVLTF | TGTGCCAGCAGTTACGGCATGACAGGGGCTGGGGCCAACGTCCTGACTTTC
TRBJ2-7 | TRBD1 | - | TRBV7-9 | CASSLAIKDRGHYEQYF | TGTGCCAGCAGCTTAGCGATAAAGGACAGGGGGCACTACGAGCAGTACTTC
TRBJ2-2 | TRBD2 | once | TRBV12-3/TRBV12-4 | CASSLRGGPVGELFF | TGTGCCAGCAGCCTCCGGGGGGGGCCGGTCGGGGAGCTGTTTTTT
TRBJ2-3 | - | - | TRBV30 | CAWTSGAASTDTQYF | TGTGCCTGGACCTCGGGGGCAGCAAGCACAGATACGCAGTATTTT
TRBJ2-7 | TRBD2 | few | TRBV6-2/TRBV6-3 | CASSPGTISTTEQYF | TGTGCCAGCAGCCCCGGGACTATTAGTACGACGGAGCAGTACTTC
TRBJ2-1 | - | - | TRBV21-1 | CASIQSPPGSGRGRNEQFF | TGTGCCAGCATCCAAAGCCCCCCCGGTTCGGGGAGGGGTAGGAATGAGCAGTTCTTC
TRBJ2-7 | TRBD2 | - | TRBV5-1 | CASSLVASGGSSYNEQYF | TGCGCCAGCAGCTTGGTAGCTAGCGGGGGGAGCTCCTACAATGAGCAGTACTTC
TRBJ2-7 | - | few | TRBV6-1 | CAAEPGLPYEQYF | TGTGCCGCCGAACCGGGGTTGCCCTACGAGCAGTACTTC
TRBJ2-4 | TRBD2 | many | TRBV4-3 | CASSPKSGGVAKNIQYF | TGCGCCAGCAGCCCCAAATCCGGGGGGGTAGCCAAAAACATTCAGTACTTC
TRBJ2-7 | - | - | TRBV7-6 | CASSFGGQNSREGQYF | TGTGCCAGCAGCTTCGGGGGACAAAACTCCAGGGAGGGCCAGTACTTC
TRBJ1-4 | TRBD1 | - | TRBV10-2 | CASSSGQFTNEKLFF | TGCGCCAGCAGCTCGGGACAGTTTACTAATGAAAAACTGTTTTTT
TRBJ1-5 | TRBD1 | - | TRBV6-5 | CASSYTTGVDQPQHF | TGTGCCAGCAGTTACACTACAGGGGTCGATCAGCCCCAGCATTTT
TRBJ2-1 | - | - | TRBV20-1 | CSARDSFRSSYNEQFF | TGCAGTGCTAGAGATTCCTTTCGCTCCTCCTACAATGAGCAGTTCTTC
TRBJ2-7 | - | few | TRBV18 | CASSPPQAYEQYF | TGTGCCAGCTCACCACCACAGGCCTACGAGCAGTACTTC
TRBJ2-7 | - | few | TRBV7-9 | CASSLADGGGASYEQYF | TGTGCCAGCAGCTTAGCGGATGGAGGGGGCGCCTCCTACGAGCAGTACTTC
TRBJ1-1 | - | once | TRBV12-3/TRBV12-4 | CASSRARTEAFF | TGTGCCAGCAGCCGAGCCCGAACTGAAGCTTTCTTT
TRBJ2-7 | TRBD2 | once | TRBV13 | CASSLRGGGGPYNEQYF | TGTGCCAGCAGCTTAAGGGGAGGCGGGGGGCCATACAATGAGCAGTACTTC
TRBJ1-5 | TRBD1 | - | TRBV6-5 | CASSSSGQGGNQPQHF | TGTGCCAGCAGCTCCAGTGGACAGGGAGGCAATCAGCCCCAGCATTTT